This TCR beta chain was captured in a study of blood T cell repertoires in COVID-19. As for the study in general: The study drew acute and convalescent COVID-19 samples from the United States, Italy and Spain.

This CDR3 contains 16 residues. V was pared by 3 bases and J by 0 bases, with 14 bases between. Looked up from germline, CDR1 is SNHLY and CDR2 is FYNNEI. Generated by immunoSEQ multiplex PCR, the TCRdb table keeps only in-frame clones and is missing some. This sample has about 120,000 clones; roughly three quarters occur once, and the top ten carry 1.5% to 2%. This clone was seen a few times. Specimen: peripheral blood. The TCR sequence derives from an older woman with acute or convalescent COVID-19. The rearrangement links TRBV2 to TRBJ1-2; D gene uncertain. In DNA, the CDR3 is TGTGCCAGCAGTGAGACCACGCTAGCTACTAACTATGGCTACACCTTC. Residues: CASSETTLATNYGYTF.